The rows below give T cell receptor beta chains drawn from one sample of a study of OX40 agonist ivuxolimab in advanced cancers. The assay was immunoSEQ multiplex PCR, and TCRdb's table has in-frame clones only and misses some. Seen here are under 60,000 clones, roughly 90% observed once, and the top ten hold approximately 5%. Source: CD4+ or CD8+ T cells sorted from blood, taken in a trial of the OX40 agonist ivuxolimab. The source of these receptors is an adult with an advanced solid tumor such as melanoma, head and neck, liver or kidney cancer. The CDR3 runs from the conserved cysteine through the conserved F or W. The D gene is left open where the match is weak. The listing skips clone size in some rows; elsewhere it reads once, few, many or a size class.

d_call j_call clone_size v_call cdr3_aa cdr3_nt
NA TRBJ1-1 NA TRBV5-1 CASSLQGMTEAFF TGCGCCAGCAGCTTGCAGGGTATGACTGAAGCTTTCTTT
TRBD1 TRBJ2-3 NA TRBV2 CASSVGQVDTQYF TGTGCCAGCAGTGTGGGACAGGTCGATACGCAGTATTTT
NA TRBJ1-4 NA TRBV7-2 CASSPPGLLTEKLFF TGTGCCAGCAGCCCACCGGGACTTCTTACGGAAAAACTGTTTTTT
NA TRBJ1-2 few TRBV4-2 CASSQGAGGSGYTF TGTGCCAGCAGCCAAGGCGCCGGGGGCTCTGGCTACACCTTC
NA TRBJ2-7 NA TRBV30 CAWSYRGGFYEQYF TGTGCCTGGAGTTACAGGGGGGGGTTTTACGAGCAGTACTTC
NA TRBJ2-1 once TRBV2 CASSGTVRRTVRGNEQFF TGTGCCAGCAGTGGGACGGTTCGACGGACAGTCAGGGGCAATGAGCAGTTCTTC
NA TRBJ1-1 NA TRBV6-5 CASSPREASTEAFF TGTGCCAGCAGTCCCCGAGAGGCCAGCACTGAAGCTTTCTTT
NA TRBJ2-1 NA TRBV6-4 CASSTVGGINEQFF TGTGCCAGCAGTACAGTTGGAGGGATTAATGAGCAGTTCTTC
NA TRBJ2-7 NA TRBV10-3 CAISESVRGYEQYF TGTGCCATCAGTGAGAGTGTGCGAGGCTACGAGCAGTACTTC
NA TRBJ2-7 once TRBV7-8 CASSPYRAGPYEQYF TGTGCCAGCAGCCCCTACCGGGCGGGACCCTACGAGCAGTACTTC
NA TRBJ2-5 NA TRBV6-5 CASSSREPVETQYF TGTGCCAGCAGTTCCCGGGAGCCTGTTGAGACCCAGTACTTC
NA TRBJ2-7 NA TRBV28 CASSLSGTWAYEQYF TGTGCCAGCAGTTTATCCGGGACCTGGGCCTACGAGCAGTACTTC
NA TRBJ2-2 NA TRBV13 CASSGLRGGQYTGELFF TGTGCCAGCAGCGGCTTACGCGGGGGACAGTACACCGGGGAGCTGTTTTTT
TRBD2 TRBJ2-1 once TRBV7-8 CASSLGLRGESSYNEQFF TGTGCCAGCAGCTTAGGTCTGCGGGGGGAAAGCTCCTACAATGAGCAGTTCTTC
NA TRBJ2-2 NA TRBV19 CASSRTLGTGELFF TGTGCCAGTAGTCGGACATTGGGGACCGGGGAGCTGTTTTTT
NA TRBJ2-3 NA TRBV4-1 CASSQEGGVDTQYF TGCGCCAGCAGCCAAGAAGGAGGGGTAGATACGCAGTATTTT
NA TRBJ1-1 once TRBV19 CASNPTEIMNTEAFF TGTGCCAGTAACCCGACAGAGATCATGAACACTGAAGCTTTCTTT
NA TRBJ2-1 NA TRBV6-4 CASSDSQGRPSYNEQFF TGTGCCAGCAGTGACTCTCAGGGTAGGCCCTCCTACAATGAGCAGTTCTTC
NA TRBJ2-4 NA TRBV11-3 CASSLDDGNIQYF TGTGCCAGCAGCTTAGATGACGGAAACATTCAGTACTTC
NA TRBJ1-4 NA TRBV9 CASSGPRGRYEKLFF TGTGCCAGCAGCGGACCCAGGGGCCGGTATGAAAAACTGTTTTTT
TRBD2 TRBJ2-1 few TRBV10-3 CAISELTSGGDEQFF TGTGCCATCAGTGAGTTGACTAGCGGGGGGGATGAGCAGTTCTTC
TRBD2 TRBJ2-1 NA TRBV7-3 CASSLTSGRARGYNEQFF TGTGCCAGCAGCCTTACTAGCGGGAGGGCCCGGGGGTACAATGAGCAGTTCTTC
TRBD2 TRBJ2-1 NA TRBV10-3 CAISESPSGGRFF TGTGCCATCAGTGAGTCTCCTAGCGGCGGGCGGTTCTTC